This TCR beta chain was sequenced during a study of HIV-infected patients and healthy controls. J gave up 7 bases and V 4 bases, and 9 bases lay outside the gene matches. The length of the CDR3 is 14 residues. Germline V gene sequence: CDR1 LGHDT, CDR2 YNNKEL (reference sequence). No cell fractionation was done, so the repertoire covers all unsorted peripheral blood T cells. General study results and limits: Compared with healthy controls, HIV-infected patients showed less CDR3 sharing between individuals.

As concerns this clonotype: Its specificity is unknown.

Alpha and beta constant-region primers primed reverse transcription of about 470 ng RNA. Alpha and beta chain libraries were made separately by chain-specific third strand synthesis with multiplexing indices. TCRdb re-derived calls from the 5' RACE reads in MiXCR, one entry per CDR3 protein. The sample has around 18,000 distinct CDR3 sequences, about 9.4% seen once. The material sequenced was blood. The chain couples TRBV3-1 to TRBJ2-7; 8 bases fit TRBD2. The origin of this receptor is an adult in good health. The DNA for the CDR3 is TGTGCCAGCAGCCTGGGACTAGAGGCTGGTGAGCAGTACTTC. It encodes CASSLGLEAGEQYF.